The clone carrying this T cell receptor beta chain was counted ten times or more. This entry belongs to a study of human T cells and chemical hapten exposure. The overall study: Donors were sensitized with 2% DPC on the upper inner arm.

The time point is: patch test 3, about 24 weeks after DPC sensitization. Indicated treatment: therapeutic diphenylcyclopropenone sensitization with weekly scalp DPC. TCRdb ran MiXCR on the RACE reads and lists one entry per CDR3 protein. Among approximately 86,000 distinct CDR3 sequences, approximately 10% were seen once, and the ten largest hold 0.85% to 1.2%. The junction had 12 bases not matched to a gene; V was cut back by 2 bases and J by 8 bases. This CDR3 comprises 16 residues. Germline CDR1 ENHRY, CDR2 SYGVKD. Sequenced here: whole blood, sampled in connection with sensitization to the hapten diphenylcyclopropenone (DPC). The chain carries TRBV10-3 and TRBJ1-2, with TRBD1 identical over 9 bases. This TCR derives from a woman in her 30s with alopecia areata. Some clones in this sample may be carry-over from other donors' samples. The CDR3 nucleotides read TGTGCCATCAGTGAGCCATCCGGGACAGGGCGCCGAGGCTACACCTTC. Translating it yields CAISEPSGTGRRGYTF.